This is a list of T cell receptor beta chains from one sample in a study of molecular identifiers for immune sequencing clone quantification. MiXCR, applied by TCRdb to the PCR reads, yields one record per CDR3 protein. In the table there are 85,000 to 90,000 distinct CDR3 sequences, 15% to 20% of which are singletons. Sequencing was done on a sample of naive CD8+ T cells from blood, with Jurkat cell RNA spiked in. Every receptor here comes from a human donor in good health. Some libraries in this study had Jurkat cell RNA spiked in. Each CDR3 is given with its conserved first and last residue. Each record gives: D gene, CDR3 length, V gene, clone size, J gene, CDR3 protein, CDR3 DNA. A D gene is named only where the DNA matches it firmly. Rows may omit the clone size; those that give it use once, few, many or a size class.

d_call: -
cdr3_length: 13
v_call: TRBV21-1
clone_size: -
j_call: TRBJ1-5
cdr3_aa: CASKGDSNQPQHF
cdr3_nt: TGTGCCAGCAAGGGAGATAGCAATCAGCCCCAGCATTTT

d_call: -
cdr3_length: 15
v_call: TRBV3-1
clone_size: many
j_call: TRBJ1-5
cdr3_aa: CASSPTNSRNQPQHF
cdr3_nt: TGTGCCAGCAGCCCAACCAACAGCCGCAATCAGCCCCAGCATTTT

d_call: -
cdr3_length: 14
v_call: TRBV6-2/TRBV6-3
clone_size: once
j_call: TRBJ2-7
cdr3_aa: CVSSQRSSSYEQYF
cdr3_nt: TGTGTCAGCAGTCAGCGGAGCAGCTCCTACGAGCAGTACTTC

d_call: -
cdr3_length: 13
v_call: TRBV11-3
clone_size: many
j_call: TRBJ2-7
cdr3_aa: CASSLSRSYEQYF
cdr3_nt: TGTGCCAGCAGCTTGTCCCGCTCCTACGAGCAGTACTTC

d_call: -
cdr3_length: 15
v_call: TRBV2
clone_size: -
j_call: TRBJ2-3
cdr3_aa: CASSEFGDSADTQYF
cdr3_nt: TGTGCCAGCAGTGAATTTGGGGATAGTGCGGATACGCAGTATTTT

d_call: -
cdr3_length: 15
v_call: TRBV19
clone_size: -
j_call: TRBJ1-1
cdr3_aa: CASSVSGTMNTEAFF
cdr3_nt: TGTGCCAGTAGTGTCTCAGGGACCATGAACACTGAAGCTTTCTTT

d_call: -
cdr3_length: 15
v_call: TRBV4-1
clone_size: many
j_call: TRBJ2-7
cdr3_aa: CASSQEYQGFYEQYF
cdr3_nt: TGCGCCAGCAGCCAAGAGTACCAGGGCTTCTACGAGCAGTACTTC

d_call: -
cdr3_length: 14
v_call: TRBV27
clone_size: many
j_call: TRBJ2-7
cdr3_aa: CASSTRGTIDEQYF
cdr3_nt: TGTGCCAGCAGTACCAGGGGGACTATTGACGAGCAGTACTTC

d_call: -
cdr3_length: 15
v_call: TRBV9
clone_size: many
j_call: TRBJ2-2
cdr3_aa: CASSVGEPNTGELFF
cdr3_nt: TGTGCCAGCAGCGTAGGAGAGCCGAACACCGGGGAGCTGTTTTTT

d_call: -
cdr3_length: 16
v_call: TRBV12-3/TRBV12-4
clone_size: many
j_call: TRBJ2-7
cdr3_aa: CASSLSGTQSSYEQYF
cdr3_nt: TGTGCCAGCAGTCTCTCCGGGACACAAAGCTCCTACGAGCAGTACTTC

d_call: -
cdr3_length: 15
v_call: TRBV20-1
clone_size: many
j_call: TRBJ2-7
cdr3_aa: CSARELGDTSYEQYF
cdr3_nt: TGCAGTGCTAGAGAACTGGGGGACACGTCCTACGAGCAGTACTTC

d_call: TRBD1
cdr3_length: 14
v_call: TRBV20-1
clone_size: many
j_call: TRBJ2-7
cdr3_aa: CSAKGQGSAYEQYF
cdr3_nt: TGCAGTGCTAAGGGACAGGGGAGCGCCTACGAGCAGTACTTC

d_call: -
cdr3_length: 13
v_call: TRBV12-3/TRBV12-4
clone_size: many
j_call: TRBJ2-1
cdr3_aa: CASGTKLYNEQFF
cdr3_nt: TGTGCCAGCGGGACCAAGCTATACAATGAGCAGTTCTTC

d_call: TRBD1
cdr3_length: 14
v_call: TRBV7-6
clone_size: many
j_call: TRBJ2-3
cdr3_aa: CASSAGQGPDTQYF
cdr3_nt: TGTGCCAGCAGCGCCGGACAGGGCCCAGATACGCAGTATTTT

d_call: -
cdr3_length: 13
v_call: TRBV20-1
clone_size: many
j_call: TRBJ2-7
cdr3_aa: CSGDRESSYEQYF
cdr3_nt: TGCAGTGGCGACCGGGAGTCCTCCTACGAGCAGTACTTC

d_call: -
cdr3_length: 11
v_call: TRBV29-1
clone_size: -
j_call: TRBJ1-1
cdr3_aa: CSVMGYTEAFF
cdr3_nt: TGCAGCGTTATGGGGTACACTGAAGCTTTCTTT

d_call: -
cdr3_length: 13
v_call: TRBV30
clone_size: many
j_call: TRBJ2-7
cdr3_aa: CAWSYSSSYEQYF
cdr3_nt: TGTGCCTGGAGTTACAGCAGCTCCTACGAGCAGTACTTC

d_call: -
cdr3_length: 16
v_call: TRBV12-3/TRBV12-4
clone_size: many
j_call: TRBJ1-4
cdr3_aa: CASSLERGLGDEKLFF
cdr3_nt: TGTGCCAGCAGTTTAGAACGAGGTTTAGGGGATGAAAAACTGTTTTTT

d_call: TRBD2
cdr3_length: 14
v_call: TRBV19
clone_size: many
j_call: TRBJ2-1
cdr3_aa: CASQVAGGNNEQFF
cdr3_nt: TGTGCCAGCCAGGTAGCGGGGGGGAACAATGAGCAGTTCTTC

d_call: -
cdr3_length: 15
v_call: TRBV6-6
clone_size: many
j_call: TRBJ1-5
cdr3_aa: CASSYLQGSEQPQHF
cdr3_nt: TGTGCCAGCAGTTACCTACAGGGAAGCGAGCAGCCCCAGCATTTT

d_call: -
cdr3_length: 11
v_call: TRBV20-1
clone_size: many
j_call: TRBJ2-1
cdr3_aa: CSASRVIEQFF
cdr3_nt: TGCAGTGCTAGTCGTGTCATCGAGCAGTTCTTC

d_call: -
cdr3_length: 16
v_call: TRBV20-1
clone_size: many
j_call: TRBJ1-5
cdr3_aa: CSARMRGTPRGQPQHF
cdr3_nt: TGCAGTGCTAGAATGCGGGGGACTCCCCGGGGGCAGCCCCAGCATTTT

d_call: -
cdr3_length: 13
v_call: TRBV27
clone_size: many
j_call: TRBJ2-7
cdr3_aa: CASAWRPTYEQYF
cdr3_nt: TGTGCCAGCGCCTGGCGGCCAACCTACGAGCAGTACTTC

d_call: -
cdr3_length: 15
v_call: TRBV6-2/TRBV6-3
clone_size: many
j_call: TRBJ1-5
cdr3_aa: CASSYGVNSNQPQHF
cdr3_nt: TGTGCCAGCAGTTACGGGGTAAATAGCAATCAGCCCCAGCATTTT